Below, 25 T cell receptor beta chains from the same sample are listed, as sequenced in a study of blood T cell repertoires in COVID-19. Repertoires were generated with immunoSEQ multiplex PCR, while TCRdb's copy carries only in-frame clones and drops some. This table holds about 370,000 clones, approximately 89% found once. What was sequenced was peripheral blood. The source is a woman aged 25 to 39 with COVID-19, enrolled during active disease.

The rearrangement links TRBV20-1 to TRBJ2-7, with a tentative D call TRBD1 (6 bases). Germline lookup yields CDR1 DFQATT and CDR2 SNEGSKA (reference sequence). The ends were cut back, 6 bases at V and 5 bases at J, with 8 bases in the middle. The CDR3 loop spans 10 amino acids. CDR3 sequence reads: CSARGNEQYF. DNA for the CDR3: TGCAGTGCCAGGGGAAACGAGCAGTACTTC.

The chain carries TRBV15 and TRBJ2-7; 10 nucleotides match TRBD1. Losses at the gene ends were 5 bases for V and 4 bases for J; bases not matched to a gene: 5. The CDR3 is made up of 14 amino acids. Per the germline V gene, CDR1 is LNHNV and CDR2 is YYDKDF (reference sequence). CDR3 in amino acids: CATSGDRGRYEQYF. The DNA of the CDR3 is TGTGCCACCAGCGGGGACAGGGGCAGGTACGAGCAGTACTTC.

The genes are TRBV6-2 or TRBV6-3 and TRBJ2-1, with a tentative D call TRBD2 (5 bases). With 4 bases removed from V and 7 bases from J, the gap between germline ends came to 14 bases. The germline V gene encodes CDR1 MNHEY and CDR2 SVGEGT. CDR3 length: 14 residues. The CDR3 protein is CASSSAGLGNEQFF. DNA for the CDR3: TGTGCCAGCAGTTCTGCGGGCCTCGGGAATGAGCAGTTCTTC.

The CDR3 loop reads CASSFPGDEQFF. The CDR3 nucleotides read TGCGCCAGCAGCTTCCCGGGAGATGAGCAGTTCTTC. The genes are TRBV5-1 and TRBJ2-1; tentatively, D is TRBD2 (6 bases). Germline V gene data show CDR1 as SGHRS and CDR2 as YFSETQ. V dropped 2 bases and J dropped 8 bases, with 8 bases sitting between them. There are 12 residues in the CDR3.

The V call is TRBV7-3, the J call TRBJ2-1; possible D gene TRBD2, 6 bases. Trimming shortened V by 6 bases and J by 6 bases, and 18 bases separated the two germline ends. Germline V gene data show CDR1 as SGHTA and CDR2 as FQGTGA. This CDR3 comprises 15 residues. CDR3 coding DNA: TGTGCCAGCAGGAGCGGGCGGGGCGCGGCCAATGAGCAGTTCTTC. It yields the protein CASRSGRGAANEQFF.

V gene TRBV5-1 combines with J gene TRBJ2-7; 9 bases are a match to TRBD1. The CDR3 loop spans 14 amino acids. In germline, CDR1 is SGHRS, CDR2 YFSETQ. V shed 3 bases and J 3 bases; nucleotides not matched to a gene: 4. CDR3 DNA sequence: TGCGCCAGCAGCTCCACAGGGGGCAACTACGAGCAGTACTTC. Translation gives CASSSTGGNYEQYF.

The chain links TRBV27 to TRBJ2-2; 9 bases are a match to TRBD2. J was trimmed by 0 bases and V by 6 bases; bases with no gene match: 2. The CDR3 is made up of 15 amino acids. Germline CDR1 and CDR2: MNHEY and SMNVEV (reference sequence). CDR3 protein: CASRLAGPNTGELFF. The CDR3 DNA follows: TGTGCCAGCAGACTAGCGGGCCCGAACACCGGGGAGCTGTTTTTT.

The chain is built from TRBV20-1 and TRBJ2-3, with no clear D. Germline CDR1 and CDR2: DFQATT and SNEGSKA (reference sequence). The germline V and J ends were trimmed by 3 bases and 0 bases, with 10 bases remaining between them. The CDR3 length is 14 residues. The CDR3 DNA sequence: TGCAGTGCTAGTGAGGAGCCTAGCACAGATACGCAGTATTTT. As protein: CSASEEPSTDTQYF.

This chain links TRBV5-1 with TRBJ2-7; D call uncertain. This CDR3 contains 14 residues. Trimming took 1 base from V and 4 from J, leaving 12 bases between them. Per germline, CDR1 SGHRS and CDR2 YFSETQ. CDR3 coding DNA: TGCGCCAGCAGCTTGACCGGCGGCGTTTACGAGCAGTACTTC. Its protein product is CASSLTGGVYEQYF.

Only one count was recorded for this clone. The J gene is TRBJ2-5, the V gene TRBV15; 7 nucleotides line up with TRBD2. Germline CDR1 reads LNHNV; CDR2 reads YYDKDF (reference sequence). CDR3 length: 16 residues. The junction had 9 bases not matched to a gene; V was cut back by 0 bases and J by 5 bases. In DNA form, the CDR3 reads TGTGCCACCAGCAGAGACCCGGTGACTAGCCACGAGACCCAGTACTTC. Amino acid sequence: CATSRDPVTSHETQYF.

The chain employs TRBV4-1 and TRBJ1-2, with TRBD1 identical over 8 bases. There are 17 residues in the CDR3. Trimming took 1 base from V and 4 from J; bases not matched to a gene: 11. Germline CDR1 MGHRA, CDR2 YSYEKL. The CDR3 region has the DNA TGCGCCAGCAGCCAAGTGGTCAGGACAGGGCATACCTATGGCTACACCTTC. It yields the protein CASSQVVRTGHTYGYTF.

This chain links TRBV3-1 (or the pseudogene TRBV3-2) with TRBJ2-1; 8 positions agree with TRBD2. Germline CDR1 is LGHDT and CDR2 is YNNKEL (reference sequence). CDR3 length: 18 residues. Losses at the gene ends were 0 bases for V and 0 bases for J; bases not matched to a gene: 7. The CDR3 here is CASSQDLGGRLSYNEQFF. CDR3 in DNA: TGTGCCAGCAGCCAAGATCTTGGCGGGAGGCTCTCCTACAATGAGCAGTTCTTC.

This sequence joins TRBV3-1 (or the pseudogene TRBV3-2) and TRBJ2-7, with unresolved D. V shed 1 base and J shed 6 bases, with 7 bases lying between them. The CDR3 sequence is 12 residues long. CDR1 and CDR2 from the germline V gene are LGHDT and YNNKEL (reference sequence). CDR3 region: CASSQGSPEQYF. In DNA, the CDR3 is TGTGCCAGCAGCCAAGGGAGCCCCGAGCAGTACTTC.

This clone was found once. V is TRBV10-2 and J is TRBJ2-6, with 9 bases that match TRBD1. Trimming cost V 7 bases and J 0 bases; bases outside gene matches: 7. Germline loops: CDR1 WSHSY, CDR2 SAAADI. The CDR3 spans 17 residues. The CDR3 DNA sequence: TGCGCCAGCATTGGGACAGGGCCCGCCTCTGGGGCCAACGTCCTGACTTTC. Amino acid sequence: CASIGTGPASGANVLTF.

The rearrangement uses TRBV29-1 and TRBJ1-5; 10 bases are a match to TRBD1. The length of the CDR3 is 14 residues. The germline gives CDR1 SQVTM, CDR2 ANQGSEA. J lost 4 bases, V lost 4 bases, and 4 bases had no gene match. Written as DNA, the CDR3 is TGCAGCGTTGGAGGACAGGGGGTTAATCAGCCCCAGCATTTT. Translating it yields CSVGGQGVNQPQHF.

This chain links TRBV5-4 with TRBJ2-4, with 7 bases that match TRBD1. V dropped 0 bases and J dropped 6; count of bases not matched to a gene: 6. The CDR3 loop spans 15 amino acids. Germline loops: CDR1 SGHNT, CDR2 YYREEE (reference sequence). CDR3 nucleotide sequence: TGTGCCAGCAGCTTGGAGGGGGCGCGGTCAAACATTCAGTACTTC. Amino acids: CASSLEGARSNIQYF.

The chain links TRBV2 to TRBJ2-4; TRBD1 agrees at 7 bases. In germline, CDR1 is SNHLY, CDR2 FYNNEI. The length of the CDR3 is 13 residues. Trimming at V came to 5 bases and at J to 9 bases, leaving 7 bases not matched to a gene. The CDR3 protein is CASSSDRDSIQYF. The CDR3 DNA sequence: TGTGCCAGCAGTTCCGACAGGGACAGCATTCAGTACTTC. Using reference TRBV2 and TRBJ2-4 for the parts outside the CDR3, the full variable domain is EPEVTQTPSHQVTQMGQEVILRCVPISNHLYFYWYRQILGQKVEFLVSFYNNEISEKSEIFDDQFSVERPDGSNFTLKIRSTKLEDSAMYFCASSSDRDSIQYFGAGTRLSVL.

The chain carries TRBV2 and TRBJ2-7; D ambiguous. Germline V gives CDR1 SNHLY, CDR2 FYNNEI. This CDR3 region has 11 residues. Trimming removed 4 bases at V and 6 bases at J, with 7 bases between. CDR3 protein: CASSVNSEQYF. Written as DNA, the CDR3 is TGTGCCAGCAGTGTAAACAGCGAGCAGTACTTC.

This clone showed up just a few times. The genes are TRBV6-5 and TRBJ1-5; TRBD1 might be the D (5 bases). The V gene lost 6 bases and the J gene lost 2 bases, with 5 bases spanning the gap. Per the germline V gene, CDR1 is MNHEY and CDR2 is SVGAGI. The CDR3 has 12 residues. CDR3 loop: CASRGRNQPQHF. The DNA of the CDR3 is TGTGCCAGCAGGGGGCGCAATCAGCCCCAGCATTTT.

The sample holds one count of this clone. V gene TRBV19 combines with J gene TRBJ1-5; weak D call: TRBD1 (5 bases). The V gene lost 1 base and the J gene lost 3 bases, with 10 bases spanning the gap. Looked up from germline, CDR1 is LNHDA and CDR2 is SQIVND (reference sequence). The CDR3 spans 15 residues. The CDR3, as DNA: TGTGCCAGTAGTATAGGGGGAGGGGACAATCAGCCCCAGCATTTT. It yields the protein CASSIGGGDNQPQHF.

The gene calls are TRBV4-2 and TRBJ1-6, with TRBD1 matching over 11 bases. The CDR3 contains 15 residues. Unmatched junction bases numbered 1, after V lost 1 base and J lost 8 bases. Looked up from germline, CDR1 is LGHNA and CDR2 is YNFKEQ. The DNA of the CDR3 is TGTGCCAGCAGCCAAGGGGACAGGGGGGATTCACCCCTCCACTTT. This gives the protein CASSQGDRGDSPLHF.

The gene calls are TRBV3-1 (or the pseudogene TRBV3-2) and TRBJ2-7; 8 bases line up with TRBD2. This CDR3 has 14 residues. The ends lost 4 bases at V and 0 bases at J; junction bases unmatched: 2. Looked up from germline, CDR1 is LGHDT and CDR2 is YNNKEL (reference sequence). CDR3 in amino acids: CASSLAGSSYEQYF. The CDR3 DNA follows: TGTGCCAGCAGCCTAGCGGGAAGCTCCTACGAGCAGTACTTC.

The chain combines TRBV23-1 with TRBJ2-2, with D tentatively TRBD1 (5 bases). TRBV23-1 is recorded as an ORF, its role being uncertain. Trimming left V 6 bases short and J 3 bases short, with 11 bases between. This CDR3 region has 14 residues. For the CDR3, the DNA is TGCGCCAGCAGACCAGGGTTAGACACCGGGGAGCTGTTTTTT. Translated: CASRPGLDTGELFF.

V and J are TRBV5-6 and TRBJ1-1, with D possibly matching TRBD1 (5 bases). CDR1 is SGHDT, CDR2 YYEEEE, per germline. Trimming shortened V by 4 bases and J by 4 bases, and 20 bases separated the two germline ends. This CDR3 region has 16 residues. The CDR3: CASSHQTDPRSTEAFF. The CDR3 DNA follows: TGTGCCAGCAGCCACCAGACAGATCCAAGGAGCACTGAAGCTTTCTTT.

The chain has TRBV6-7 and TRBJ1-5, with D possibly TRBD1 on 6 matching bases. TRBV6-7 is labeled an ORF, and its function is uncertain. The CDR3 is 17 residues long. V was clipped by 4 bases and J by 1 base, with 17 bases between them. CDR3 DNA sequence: TGTGCCAGCAGTTTTTCCCTCTCAGGGGTGAGCAATCAGCCCCAGCATTTT. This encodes CASSFSLSGVSNQPQHF.